The entry that follows covers one T cell receptor beta chain sequence. This sample was included in a study of blood T cell repertoires in COVID-19. Here immunoSEQ multiplex PCR was the method, and the copy in TCRdb shows in-frame clones only, minus some. The sample includes some 150,000 clones, 80% of them seen just once. This CDR3 is 13 amino acids long. Germline CDR1 is LGHDT and CDR2 is YNNKEL (reference sequence). With 4 bases clipped from V and 15 bases from J, the junction kept 5 bases outside the gene matches. Sequencing was performed on peripheral blood. This TCR was recovered from a man in his sixties with acute or convalescent COVID-19. V is TRBV3-1 (or the pseudogene TRBV3-2) and J is TRBJ2-1; TRBD2 matches 14 bases. DNA of the CDR3: TGTGCCAGCAGCCCGGGACTAGCGGGGGTCACGTTCTTC. It specifies CASSPGLAGVTFF.